Listed below are T cell receptor beta chains from one sample, sequenced in a study of blood T cell repertoires in COVID-19. Only in-frame clones appear in the TCRdb table, and some are missing; sequencing was by immunoSEQ multiplex PCR. The repertoire consists of some 58,000 clones, with roughly three quarters occurring once and the leading ten covering 25% to 35%. The sample consisted of peripheral blood. The receptors derive from a human donor in a cohort sampled during active COVID-19. CDR3s include the opening cysteine and the closing phenylalanine or tryptophan. The D gene is left open where the match is weak. Clone size is stated in some rows and not others, as once, few, many or a class when expanded.

clone_size	d_call	j_call	v_call	cdr3_length	cdr3_aa	cdr3_nt
.	TRBD1	TRBJ2-7	TRBV7-6	13	CASSLEQGSEQYF	TGTGCCAGCAGCTTAGAACAGGGGTCCGAGCAGTACTTC
.	TRBD2	TRBJ2-1	TRBV19	16	CASSISGLAGRNEQFF	TGTGCCAGTAGTATTTCGGGACTAGCGGGAAGGAATGAGCAGTTCTTC
.	TRBD2	TRBJ2-3	TRBV6-5	16	CASSYSGAGGTDTQYF	TGTGCCAGCAGTTACTCGGGAGCGGGGGGCACAGATACGCAGTATTTT
.	.	TRBJ1-2	TRBV6-5	13	CASSFGTHYGYTF	TGTGCCAGCAGTTTCGGGACACACTATGGCTACACCTTC
few	.	TRBJ1-2	TRBV25-1	12	CASSPGTFGYTF	TGTGCCAGCAGTCCCGGGACTTTTGGCTACACCTTC
few	TRBD2	TRBJ2-7	TRBV18	14	CASSPTREGTEQYF	TGTGCCAGCTCACCAACCCGGGAGGGCACCGAGCAGTACTTC
.	.	TRBJ2-2	TRBV6-5	16	CASSYSRRTNTGELFF	TGTGCCAGCAGTTACTCGAGAAGAACGAACACCGGGGAGCTGTTTTTT
.	.	TRBJ1-6	TRBV28	15	CASGYLAGENSPLHF	TGTGCCAGCGGATACCTGGCGGGGGAGAATTCACCCCTCCACTTT
.	.	TRBJ1-4	TRBV11-2	17	CASSRRMRTGGSEKLFF	TGTGCCAGCAGCCGGAGAATGCGGACGGGGGGGAGTGAAAAACTGTTTTTT
.	.	TRBJ2-5	TRBV29-1	13	CSVDGQIRETQYF	TGCAGCGTTGATGGACAGATCCGTGAGACCCAGTACTTC
.	TRBD2	TRBJ2-5	TRBV5-1	16	CPTSKTRGGGQETQYF	TGCCCCACCAGCAAAACTCGCGGGGGGGGCCAAGAGACCCAGTACTTC
few	.	TRBJ1-2	TRBV24-1	14	CATSDPRQGLGYTF	TGTGCCACCAGTGATCCGCGGCAGGGGTTAGGCTACACCTTC
.	.	TRBJ1-2	TRBV6-5	15	CASSLNTGTGLGYTF	TGTGCCAGCAGTCTAAATACCGGGACCGGACTAGGCTACACCTTC
few	.	TRBJ1-2	TRBV7-2	12	CASSFRNFGYTF	TGTGCCAGCAGCTTCCGCAACTTTGGCTACACCTTC
.	TRBD2	TRBJ2-5	TRBV7-9	15	CASTKSGVPGETQYF	TGTGCCAGCACCAAAAGCGGGGTGCCAGGAGAGACCCAGTACTTC
.	.	TRBJ1-2	TRBV7-2	14	CASSLSRGDYGYTF	TGTGCCAGCAGCTTATCAAGGGGCGACTATGGCTACACCTTC
.	TRBD2	TRBJ2-7	TRBV10-3	17	CAISEGGLAGERYEQYF	TGTGCCATCAGTGAGGGTGGACTAGCGGGAGAAAGGTACGAGCAGTACTTC
.	TRBD1	TRBJ2-7	TRBV4-3	15	CASSLFGTGDHEQYF	TGCGCCAGCAGCCTCTTCGGGACAGGGGACCACGAGCAGTACTTC
.	TRBD1	TRBJ2-7	TRBV7-2	14	CASSFGTGGYEQYF	TGTGCCAGCAGCTTTGGGACAGGGGGCTACGAGCAGTACTTC
.	.	TRBJ2-4	TRBV13	14	CASSPGFGANIQYF	TGTGCCAGCAGCCCGGGTTTCGGTGCAAACATTCAGTACTTC
.	.	TRBJ2-2	TRBV7-3	14	CASSLEQVTGELFF	TGTGCCAGCAGCTTAGAGCAGGTCACCGGGGAGCTGTTTTTT
.	TRBD2	TRBJ2-1	TRBV7-6	16	CASSLRVAGEGNEQFF	TGTGCCAGCAGCTTAAGGGTGGCGGGAGAGGGGAATGAGCAGTTCTTC
.	.	TRBJ2-7	TRBV13	16	CASSLGRRQPSYEQYF	TGTGCCAGCAGCTTAGGCCGCAGGCAGCCCAGCTACGAGCAGTACTTC
.	TRBD1	TRBJ2-3	TRBV5-1	14	CASRVDRGTDTQYF	TGCGCCAGCAGAGTAGACAGGGGCACAGATACGCAGTATTTT
once	TRBD2	TRBJ2-7	TRBV6-1	16	CASSEVLQTGGYEQYF	TGTGCCAGCAGTGAAGTGCTCCAAACGGGAGGTTACGAGCAGTACTTC
.	TRBD1	TRBJ2-2	TRBV9	16	CASTPRDRSNTGELFF	TGTGCCAGCACCCCCAGGGACAGGTCGAACACCGGGGAGCTGTTTTTT
once	TRBD1	TRBJ2-7	TRBV5-5	13	CASSFAGGYEQYF	TGTGCCAGCAGCTTCGCAGGGGGTTACGAGCAGTACTTC
.	TRBD1	TRBJ2-1	TRBV24-1	13	CATGRQGLNEQFF	TGTGCCACCGGTCGACAGGGGCTCAATGAGCAGTTCTTC
.	TRBD2	TRBJ2-5	TRBV28	15	CASSGSGGGQETQYF	TGTGCCAGCAGTGGTAGCGGGGGGGGCCAAGAGACCCAGTACTTC
.	.	TRBJ2-5	TRBV7-2	13	CASSLGQRQTQYF	TGTGCCAGCAGCTTAGGGCAGCGGCAGACCCAGTACTTC
few	TRBD1	TRBJ1-3	TRBV6-5	14	CATGEGASGNTIYF	TGTGCCACCGGAGAGGGGGCTTCTGGAAACACCATATATTTT
.	TRBD2	TRBJ2-2	TRBV2	15	CASSVGLAGAGELFF	TGTGCCAGCAGTGTGGGACTAGCGGGAGCCGGGGAGCTGTTTTTT
once	TRBD2	TRBJ2-2	TRBV6-5	15	CASSLSGGTTGELFF	TGTGCCAGCAGTCTGTCGGGAGGGACCACCGGGGAGCTGTTTTTT
few	TRBD2	TRBJ2-3	TRBV12-3/TRBV12-4	12	CASSASGAGAYF	TGTGCCAGCAGCGCTAGCGGGGCCGGGGCGTATTTT
.	.	TRBJ1-6	TRBV19	14	CASRLMEMNSPLHF	TGTGCCAGTAGGCTGATGGAGATGAATTCACCCCTCCACTTT
.	.	TRBJ1-1	TRBV6-5	11	CASSRDTEAFF	TGTGCCAGCAGCAGGGACACTGAAGCTTTCTTT
.	.	TRBJ1-6	TRBV6-5	15	CASSLGTPDNSPLHF	TGTGCCAGCAGCCTAGGGACACCTGATAATTCACCCCTCCACTTT
.	.	TRBJ2-7	TRBV28	14	CASSLTGASYEQYF	TGTGCCAGCAGCCTGACGGGAGCCTCCTACGAGCAGTACTTC
.	.	TRBJ2-7	TRBV2	15	CASTGGLAGFYEQYF	TGTGCCAGCACAGGGGGCCTAGCGGGGTTCTACGAGCAGTACTTC
.	TRBD1	TRBJ1-2	TRBV18	14	CASSPVTGGHGYTF	TGTGCCAGCTCACCCGTGACAGGGGGCCACGGCTACACCTTC
few	.	TRBJ2-5	TRBV2	16	CASTGLTGPNQETQYF	TGTGCCAGCACTGGACTTACTGGGCCAAACCAAGAGACCCAGTACTTC
.	TRBD2	TRBJ2-7	TRBV3-1/TRBV3-2	15	CASSPKRREGVEQYF	TGTGCCAGCAGCCCTAAAAGAAGGGAGGGTGTTGAGCAGTACTTC
.	TRBD2	TRBJ2-7	TRBV5-1	16	CASSIGPTSDSYEQYF	TGCGCCAGCAGCATAGGCCCGACTAGCGACTCCTACGAGCAGTACTTC
.	TRBD2	TRBJ2-1	TRBV6-4	17	CASSDGLSGRGYNEQFF	TGTGCCAGCAGTGACGGTCTGAGCGGGAGGGGGTACAATGAGCAGTTCTTC
few	.	TRBJ1-2	TRBV28	13	CASSLTGNYGYTF	TGTGCCAGCAGTTTGACAGGAAACTATGGCTACACCTTC
.	TRBD2	TRBJ2-7	TRBV27	17	CASSFRIAGGHSYEQYF	TGTGCCAGCAGTTTTCGGATAGCGGGGGGTCACTCCTACGAGCAGTACTTC
.	TRBD2	TRBJ2-7	TRBV28	13	CASSGGSRYEQYF	TGTGCCAGCAGTGGCGGGAGCCGCTACGAGCAGTACTTC
.	TRBD1	TRBJ1-6	TRBV5-4	16	CASSSGRDRANSPLHF	TGTGCCAGCAGCTCCGGCCGGGACAGGGCTAATTCACCCCTCCACTTT
.	.	TRBJ1-6	TRBV28	18	CASSPPIGPGTGNSPLHF	TGTGCCAGCAGTCCACCAATAGGGCCAGGAACGGGAAATTCACCCCTCCACTTT
.	.	TRBJ2-7	TRBV28	15	CASSLGSFRGYEQYF	TGTGCCAGCAGTTTAGGATCGTTCCGGGGCTACGAGCAGTACTTC
few	TRBD2	TRBJ2-3	TRBV18	16	CASSPPASGIADTQYF	TGTGCCAGCTCACCACCCGCTAGCGGGATTGCAGATACGCAGTATTTT
.	.	TRBJ2-7	TRBV19	13	CASIVGRPYEQYF	TGTGCCAGTATTGTGGGCAGGCCCTACGAGCAGTACTTC